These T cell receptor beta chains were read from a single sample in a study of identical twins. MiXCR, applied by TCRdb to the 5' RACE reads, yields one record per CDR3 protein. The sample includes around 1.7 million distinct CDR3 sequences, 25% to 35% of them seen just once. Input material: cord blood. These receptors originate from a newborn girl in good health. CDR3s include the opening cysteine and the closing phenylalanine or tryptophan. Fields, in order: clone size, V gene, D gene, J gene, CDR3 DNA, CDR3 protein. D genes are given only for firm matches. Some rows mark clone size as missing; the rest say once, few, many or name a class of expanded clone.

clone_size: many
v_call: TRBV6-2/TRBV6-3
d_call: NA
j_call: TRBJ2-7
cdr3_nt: TGTGCCAGCAGTCCACACGACACGACCTACGAGCAGTACTTC
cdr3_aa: CASSPHDTTYEQYF

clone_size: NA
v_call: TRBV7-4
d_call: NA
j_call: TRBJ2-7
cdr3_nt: TGTGCCAGCAGCTTAGAGGGGCGGGACGCGTTAACCGAGCAGTACTTC
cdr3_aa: CASSLEGRDALTEQYF

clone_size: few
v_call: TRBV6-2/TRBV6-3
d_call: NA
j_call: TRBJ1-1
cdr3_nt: TGTGCCAGCAGTTACCGGGGACTCCTGAACACTGAAGCTTTCTTT
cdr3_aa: CASSYRGLLNTEAFF

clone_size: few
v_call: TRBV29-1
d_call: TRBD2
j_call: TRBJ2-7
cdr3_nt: TGCAGCGTTAGTACTAGCGGGAGCGAGCAGTACTTC
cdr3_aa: CSVSTSGSEQYF

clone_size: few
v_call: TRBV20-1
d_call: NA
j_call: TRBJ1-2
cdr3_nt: TGCAGTGCTTCCGGACTGACCGGCTACACCTTC
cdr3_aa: CSASGLTGYTF

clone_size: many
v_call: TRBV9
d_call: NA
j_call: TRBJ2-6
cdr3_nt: TGTGCCAGCAGTGTAAGCTCTGGGGCCAACGTCCTGACTTTC
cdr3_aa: CASSVSSGANVLTF

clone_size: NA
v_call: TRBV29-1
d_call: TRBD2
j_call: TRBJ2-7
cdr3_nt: TGCGGCGCACGACTAGCTTCCTACGAGCAGTACTTC
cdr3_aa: CGARLASYEQYF

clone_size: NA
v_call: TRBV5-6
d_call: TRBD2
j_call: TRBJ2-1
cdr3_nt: TGTGCCAGCAGCGCAGCGGGATCAGGGAATGAGCAGTTCTTC
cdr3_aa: CASSAAGSGNEQFF

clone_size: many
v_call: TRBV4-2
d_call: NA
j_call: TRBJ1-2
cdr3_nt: TGTGCCAGCAGCCAGGATAGCCTTGGGCCTTACACCTTC
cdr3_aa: CASSQDSLGPYTF

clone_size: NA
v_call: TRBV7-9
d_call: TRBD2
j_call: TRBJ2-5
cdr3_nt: TGTGCCAGCAGCTTAGCCTGGACTAGTCAAGGGACCCAGTACTTC
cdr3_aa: CASSLAWTSQGTQYF

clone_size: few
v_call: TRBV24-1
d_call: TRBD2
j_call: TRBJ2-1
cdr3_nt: TGTGCCACCAGTGACATAGCGGGAGTAAATGAGCAGTTCTTC
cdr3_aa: CATSDIAGVNEQFF

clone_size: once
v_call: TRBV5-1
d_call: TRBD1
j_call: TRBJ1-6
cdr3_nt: TGCGCCAGCAGCTTGGGACAGGGATATAATTCACCCTTCCACTTT
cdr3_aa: CASSLGQGYNSPFHF

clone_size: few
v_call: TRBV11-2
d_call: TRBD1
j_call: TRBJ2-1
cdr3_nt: TGTGCCAGCAGCTTAGAGCGATTCGGACAGGGCTTCGGCTCCTACAATGAGCAGTTCTTC
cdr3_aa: CASSLERFGQGFGSYNEQFF

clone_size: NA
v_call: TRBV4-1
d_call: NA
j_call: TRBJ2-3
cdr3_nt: TGCGCCAGCAGCCAAGTACTTCCAGGCGATACGCAGTATTTT
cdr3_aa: CASSQVLPGDTQYF

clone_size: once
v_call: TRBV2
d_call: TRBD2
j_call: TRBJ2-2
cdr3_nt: TGTGCCAGCAGTTTACAACCGGGACTAGCGCCGGCGAGGGACACCGGGGAGCTGTTTTTT
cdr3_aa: CASSLQPGLAPARDTGELFF

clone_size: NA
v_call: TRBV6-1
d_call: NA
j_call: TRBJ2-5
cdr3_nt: TGTGCCAGCAGGGACAATGCGGGTCAAGAGACCCAGTACTTC
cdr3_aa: CASRDNAGQETQYF

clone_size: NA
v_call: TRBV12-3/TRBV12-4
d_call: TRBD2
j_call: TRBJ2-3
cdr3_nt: TGTGCCAGCAGCTCTAGCGGGAGGCCCCCAGATACGCAGTATTTT
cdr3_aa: CASSSSGRPPDTQYF

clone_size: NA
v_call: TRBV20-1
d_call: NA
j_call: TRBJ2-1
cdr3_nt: TGCAGTGCTAAGGCGGCTGTCAATGAGCAGTTCTTC
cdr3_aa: CSAKAAVNEQFF

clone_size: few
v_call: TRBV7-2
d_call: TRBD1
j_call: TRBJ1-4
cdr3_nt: TGTGCCAGCAGTACAGACAGGGGCGGGGAAAAACTGTTTTTT
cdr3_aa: CASSTDRGGEKLFF

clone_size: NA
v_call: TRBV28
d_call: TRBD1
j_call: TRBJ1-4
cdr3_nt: TGTGCCAGCAGCCGACAGGGGGCGAGGGAAAAACTGTTTTTT
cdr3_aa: CASSRQGAREKLFF